These T cell receptor beta chains were read from a single sample in a study of blood T cell repertoires in COVID-19. Assay: immunoSEQ multiplex PCR; the TCRdb copy retains only in-frame clones and omits some. The profile shows 200,000 to 250,000 clones, about 86% of them singletons. What was sequenced was peripheral blood. The receptors here all came from a woman in her 30s who had recovered from COVID-19. CDR3s include the opening cysteine and the closing phenylalanine or tryptophan. A D gene is named only where the DNA matches it firmly. Size is omitted from some rows. Given values are once, few, many or a class for expanded clones.

TGTGCCAGCAGTTCAGGGAACCAAGAGACCCAGTACTTC,CASSSGNQETQYF,TRBJ2-5,NA,NA,TRBV2
TGTGCCAGCAGCCTGTTAGGGGGGGGCCAAGAGACCCAGTACTTC,CASSLLGGGQETQYF,TRBJ2-5,NA,once,TRBV6-5
TGTGCCAGCAGCTCCATAGCGGGGGGGCTCCGGGAGACCCAGTACTTC,CASSSIAGGLRETQYF,TRBJ2-5,TRBD2,NA,TRBV7-2
TGCGCCAGCGGACCGGGGAATGAGCAGTTCTTC,CASGPGNEQFF,TRBJ2-1,NA,NA,TRBV23-1
TGTGCCAGCAGCAATTCTCCAGGTTATAATTCACCCCTCCACTTT,CASSNSPGYNSPLHF,TRBJ1-6,NA,few,TRBV7-6
TGTGCCAGCAGTGAAGCCCCCAGCTCTGGAAACACCATATATTTT,CASSEAPSSGNTIYF,TRBJ1-3,NA,few,TRBV6-1
TGTGCCAGCAGCAAGGAAGGACAGGTCCCTTTTGGGGAGCAGTACTTC,CASSKEGQVPFGEQYF,TRBJ2-7,NA,NA,TRBV21-1
TGTGCTAGTGGTGCCTCGTTAAGCCCTGGAGGGGATACGCAGTATTTT,CASGASLSPGGDTQYF,TRBJ2-3,NA,NA,TRBV12-5
TGTGCCAGTAGTATAGATCGGTTCATCGACAGGGTTGGAGGCAATCAGCCCCAGCATTTT,CASSIDRFIDRVGGNQPQHF,TRBJ1-5,TRBD1,NA,TRBV19
TGCGCCAGCAGCCTGTTGACAGGCCCTTCGTACGAGCAGTACTTC,CASSLLTGPSYEQYF,TRBJ2-7,NA,NA,TRBV5-1
TGTGCCAGCAGCTTAGTTGGGGCATCCTACGAGCAGTACTTC,CASSLVGASYEQYF,TRBJ2-7,NA,NA,TRBV11-2
TGTGCCAGCAGCCAAGGGGCCCGAGGGTTATATACGCAGTATTTT,CASSQGARGLYTQYF,TRBJ2-3,NA,once,TRBV14
TGTGCCAGCAGCAAACCCGTGGGAGCAGGTTTACGCAATGAGCAGTTCTTC,CASSKPVGAGLRNEQFF,TRBJ2-1,NA,NA,TRBV27
TGTGCCAGCATGCGAACCTCCGGCGGGGAGCTGTTTTTT,CASMRTSGGELFF,TRBJ2-2,NA,NA,TRBV12-3/TRBV12-4
TGTGCCAGCAGCGCCCCCGGGACAAACACTGAAGCTTTCTTT,CASSAPGTNTEAFF,TRBJ1-1,NA,NA,TRBV5-6
TGTGCCATCAGTCTGGGGCAGGGGTCCAGGGGGTCCACCTACAATGAGCAGTTCTTC,CAISLGQGSRGSTYNEQFF,TRBJ2-1,TRBD1,NA,TRBV10-3
TGTGCCAGCACTCCAACCGGGACAATATCTAATCAGCCCCAGCATTTT,CASTPTGTISNQPQHF,TRBJ1-5,NA,NA,TRBV6-6
TGTGCCAGCAGCCACCGGGACACTGAAGCTTTCTTT,CASSHRDTEAFF,TRBJ1-1,NA,once,TRBV3-1/TRBV3-2
TGTGCCAGCAGACCCCCGGGACAGGGATACGAGCAGTACTTC,CASRPPGQGYEQYF,TRBJ2-7,TRBD1,NA,TRBV6-5
TGTGCCTGGATGTTGAAGAACAGGGGGCCTTATAATTCACCCCTCCACTTT,CAWMLKNRGPYNSPLHF,TRBJ1-6,TRBD1,NA,TRBV30
TGTGCCAGCAGTTTGGTCCCCGAGGGCTACACCTTC,CASSLVPEGYTF,TRBJ1-2,NA,NA,TRBV12-3/TRBV12-4
TGCGCCAGCAGCTTCGGGACAGGGGGCTTGATGAACACTGAAGCTTTCTTT,CASSFGTGGLMNTEAFF,TRBJ1-1,TRBD1,NA,TRBV5-1
TGTGCCAGTAGTAAGGGACTAGCGGGGACATTAGCCAAAAACATTCAGTACTTC,CASSKGLAGTLAKNIQYF,TRBJ2-4,TRBD2,once,TRBV19
TGTGCCAGCAGCCCCGACACTCGTATTAACGAGCAGTACTTC,CASSPDTRINEQYF,TRBJ2-7,NA,NA,TRBV5-6